A selection of T cell receptor beta chains follows, all from one sample in a study of metastatic and nonmetastatic thyroid tumors. Using MiXCR, TCRdb re-called clones from the PCR reads. The sample shows around 26,000 clones, approximately 20% of them seen only once. Sequenced input: blood. Receptors were obtained from a male donor with papillary thyroid cancer or a benign thyroid nodule (not recorded which). Some clones in this sample may be carry-over from other donors' samples. CDR3s include the opening cysteine and the closing phenylalanine or tryptophan. A D gene is named only where the DNA matches it firmly. Not every row has a clone size; where given, it reads once, few, many or a size class.

cdr3_length,v_call,clone_size,d_call,j_call,cdr3_aa,cdr3_nt
14,TRBV20-1,NA,NA,TRBJ2-3,CSARAGRKTDTQYF,TGCAGTGCTAGAGCGGGGCGCAAAACAGATACGCAGTATTTT
13,TRBV27,medium-sized,TRBD1,TRBJ1-2,CASRGTAVYGYTF,TGTGCCAGCAGAGGGACAGCCGTTTATGGCTACACCTTC
14,TRBV12-5,NA,NA,TRBJ1-1,CASGPGGKGTEAFF,TGTGCTAGTGGACCCGGGGGGAAAGGCACTGAAGCTTTCTTT
19,TRBV13,NA,TRBD2,TRBJ2-7,CASSPGQLGSGRAVYEQYF,TGTGCCAGCAGCCCCGGCCAGCTCGGTAGCGGGAGGGCCGTTTACGAGCAGTACTTC
13,TRBV19,NA,TRBD1,TRBJ1-5,CASKGQGRRPQHF,TGTGCCAGTAAGGGACAGGGGAGAAGGCCCCAGCATTTT
15,TRBV6-1,few,TRBD1,TRBJ2-1,CASRADRGDRNEQFF,TGTGCCAGCAGGGCGGACAGGGGCGACCGGAATGAGCAGTTCTTC
16,TRBV12-3/TRBV12-4,many,TRBD2,TRBJ2-3,CASSLDRAGGVNTQYF,TGTGCCAGCAGTTTAGACCGGGCGGGAGGAGTAAATACGCAGTATTTT
15,TRBV6-1,few,TRBD1,TRBJ1-5,CASTSDRGNNQPQHF,TGTGCCAGCACCTCAGACAGGGGGAACAATCAGCCCCAGCATTTT
13,TRBV28,medium-sized,NA,TRBJ2-3,CASSSPTVDTQYF,TGTGCCAGCAGTTCCCCTACGGTTGATACGCAGTATTTT
16,TRBV7-8,many,NA,TRBJ2-2,CASGGAAGFGNGELFF,NA
12,TRBV7-3,NA,NA,TRBJ2-2,CASSLLSRELFF,TGTGCCAGCAGCTTACTGTCCAGGGAGCTGTTTTTT
14,TRBV2,few,NA,TRBJ1-5,CASSGGCDTQPQHF,TGTGCCAGCAGCGGGGGTTGCGATACTCAGCCCCAGCATTTT
13,TRBV6-2/TRBV6-3,medium-sized,NA,TRBJ2-6,CASSYVGANVLTF,TGTGCCAGCAGTTACGTGGGGGCCAACGTCCTGACTTTC
15,TRBV15,many,NA,TRBJ2-1,CATSRVGSLGDEQFF,TGTGCCACCAGCAGAGTCGGGAGCCTTGGGGATGAGCAGTTCTTC
11,TRBV20-1,NA,NA,TRBJ1-1,CSATGSTEAFF,TGCAGTGCTACGGGATCCACTGAAGCTTTCTTT
14,TRBV24-1,many,NA,TRBJ2-2,CATSEDTATGELFF,TGTGCCACCAGTGAAGATACAGCGACCGGGGAGCTGTTTTTT
18,TRBV5-1,NA,NA,TRBJ1-5,CASSLGASGGPGDQPQHF,TGCGCCAGCAGCTTGGGGGCCAGCGGGGGGCCCGGCGATCAGCCCCAGCATTTT
14,TRBV12-3/TRBV12-4,medium-sized,TRBD1,TRBJ1-6,CASSSTGRNSPLHF,TGTGCCAGCAGTTCGACAGGGCGGAATTCACCCCTCCACTTT
16,TRBV11-2,many,TRBD1,TRBJ1-2,CASSFGGQLLNYGYTF,TGTGCCAGCAGCTTCGGGGGACAGCTTCTTAACTATGGCTACACCTTC
17,TRBV29-1,many,TRBD1,TRBJ2-3,CSVAKRTGGMSTDTQYF,TGCAGCGTTGCGAAAAGGACAGGGGGAATGAGCACAGATACGCAGTATTTT
15,TRBV20-1,NA,TRBD1,TRBJ1-2,CSARAEGQGGNGYTF,TGCAGTGCTAGAGCGGAGGGACAGGGGGGGAATGGCTACACCTTC
14,TRBV10-1,NA,NA,TRBJ2-3,CASSEDTSTDTQYF,TGCGCCAGCAGTGAAGACACTAGCACAGATACGCAGTATTTT
16,TRBV6-4,few,TRBD2,TRBJ2-1,CASSDSGTSGTDEQFF,TGTGCCAGCAGTGACTCGGGGACTAGCGGGACAGATGAGCAGTTCTTC
14,TRBV11-2,NA,NA,TRBJ2-7,CASSPLARSYEQYF,TGTGCCAGCAGCCCCCTAGCGCGCTCCTACGAGCAGTACTTC
13,TRBV9,NA,NA,TRBJ2-1,CASSVDGGYEQFF,TGTGCCAGCAGCGTAGATGGGGGATATGAGCAGTTCTTC
15,TRBV9,many,NA,TRBJ1-4,CASSVWGGTDEKLFF,TGTGCCAGCAGCGTGTGGGGGGGTACGGATGAAAAACTGTTTTTT
13,TRBV7-9,NA,TRBD1,TRBJ2-7,CASSLQGAREQYF,TGTGCCAGCAGCTTACAGGGGGCGCGCGAGCAGTACTTC
13,TRBV28,many,NA,TRBJ1-5,CASVPGTHQPQHF,TGTGCCAGCGTCCCAGGGACACATCAGCCCCAGCATTTT
16,TRBV12-5,NA,TRBD1,TRBJ2-5,CASGTRTGFGQETQYF,TGTGCTAGTGGTACCAGGACAGGGTTCGGCCAAGAGACCCAGTACTTC
13,TRBV4-1,NA,TRBD1,TRBJ2-4,CASSQNQGDIQYF,TGCGCCAGCAGCCAGAATCAGGGGGACATTCAGTACTTC
14,TRBV27,many,NA,TRBJ2-3,CASSLRGSADTQYF,TGTGCCAGCAGTTTACGTGGGAGTGCAGATACGCAGTATTTT
12,TRBV27,NA,NA,TRBJ2-1,CASSLARGEQFF,TGTGCCAGCAGTTTAGCTAGAGGAGAACAGTTCTTC
14,TRBV27,many,TRBD1,TRBJ1-4,CASSRQGAFEKLFF,TGTGCCAGCAGTAGACAGGGGGCGTTTGAAAAACTGTTTTTT
16,TRBV24-1,NA,NA,TRBJ2-1,CATSDFSSRRFNEQFF,TGTGCCACCAGTGATTTTTCCAGCCGGCGATTCAATGAGCAGTTCTTC
15,TRBV6-1,few,TRBD2,TRBJ2-7,CASIPSGGSSYEQYF,TGTGCCAGCATCCCTAGTGGCGGGAGCTCCTACGAGCAGTACTTC
16,TRBV12-3/TRBV12-4,medium-sized,TRBD1,TRBJ1-6,CASSHRTGGSTSPLHF,TGTGCCAGCAGCCATCGGACAGGGGGAAGTACTTCACCCCTCCACTTT
15,TRBV6-2/TRBV6-3,NA,TRBD1,TRBJ2-7,CASSYVTGISYEQYF,TGTGCCAGCAGTTACGTGACAGGGATCTCCTACGAGCAGTACTTC
13,TRBV6-1,medium-sized,TRBD1,TRBJ2-7,CASSSGQGYEQYF,TGTGCCAGCAGCTCGGGACAGGGTTACGAGCAGTACTTC
15,TRBV28,medium-sized,NA,TRBJ2-2,CASSKGGGRTGELFF,TGTGCCAGCAGTAAGGGTGGAGGGCGCACCGGGGAGCTGTTTTTT
16,TRBV5-1,NA,TRBD2,TRBJ2-3,CASSLGLARSTDTQYF,TGCGCCAGCAGCTTGGGACTAGCGCGAAGCACAGATACGCAGTATTTT
15,TRBV7-9,many,TRBD1,TRBJ1-5,CASSSDRGLNQPQHF,TGTGCCAGCAGCTCCGACAGGGGGCTAAATCAGCCCCAGCATTTT
18,TRBV5-1,many,TRBD2,TRBJ2-7,CASSPRGLAGDKSYEQYF,TGCGCCAGCAGCCCGCGGGGACTAGCGGGAGATAAATCCTACGAGCAGTACTTC
10,TRBV6-1,many,NA,TRBJ1-4,CASSREKLFF,TGTGCCAGCAGTCGAGAAAAACTGTTTTTT
15,TRBV7-6,NA,TRBD1,TRBJ1-5,CASSPGTGDHHPQHF,TGTGCCAGCAGCCCTGGGACAGGTGATCACCATCCCCAGCATTTT
14,TRBV11-2,many,NA,TRBJ2-3,CATRAGFVADTQYF,TGTGCCACCCGGGCTGGATTTGTGGCAGATACGCAGTATTTT
15,TRBV3-1,few,NA,TRBJ2-2,CASSQRGANTGELFF,TGTGCCAGCAGCCAGCGAGGGGCGAACACCGGGGAGCTGTTTTTT
12,TRBV6-5,medium-sized,NA,TRBJ2-7,CASSYSTNEQYF,TGTGCCAGCAGTTACAGCACTAACGAGCAGTACTTC
18,TRBV4-3,NA,TRBD1,TRBJ2-6,CASSRQTGYYSGANVLTF,TGCGCCAGCAGCCGGCAGACAGGGTACTACTCTGGGGCCAACGTCCTGACTTTC
14,TRBV5-1,many,TRBD1,TRBJ1-1,CASSLAGTGRGAFF,TGCGCCAGCAGCTTGGCGGGGACAGGTCGAGGAGCTTTCTTT
13,TRBV5-1,medium-sized,NA,TRBJ2-1,CASSLGLYNEQFF,TGCGCCAGCAGCTTAGGACTGTACAATGAGCAGTTCTTC
14,TRBV6-1,few,NA,TRBJ1-5,CASSTSGSGQPQHF,TGTGCCAGCAGTACGTCAGGGTCTGGGCAGCCCCAGCATTTT
14,TRBV5-1,many,NA,TRBJ2-5,CASSLVIQEETQYF,TGCGCCAGCAGCTTGGTTATACAAGAAGAGACCCAGTACTTC
12,TRBV9,NA,TRBD2,TRBJ2-1,CASGTKHNEQFF,TGTGCCAGCGGGACTAAACATAATGAGCAGTTCTTC
16,TRBV28,NA,TRBD2,TRBJ2-2,CASSSPGLAYTGELFF,TGTGCCAGCAGTTCACCGGGACTAGCATACACCGGGGAGCTGTTTTTT
16,TRBV20-1,many,TRBD1,TRBJ1-2,CSAGGTDRRGVYGYTF,TGCAGTGCTGGGGGAACGGACAGGCGAGGGGTCTATGGCTACACCTTC
15,TRBV11-2,NA,TRBD2,TRBJ2-1,CASSSLAGGNIVQFF,TGTGCCAGCAGCTCGCTAGCGGGAGGGAACATTGTGCAGTTCTTC
17,TRBV5-1,many,TRBD1,TRBJ1-2,CASSLRDRLDPLNGYTF,TGCGCCAGCAGCTTAAGGGACAGGTTGGATCCCCTCAATGGCTACACCTTC
12,TRBV20-1,many,NA,TRBJ1-4,CSARDTGGGVFF,TGCAGTGCTAGAGATACGGGGGGAGGCGTGTTTTTT
17,TRBV15,many,TRBD1,TRBJ2-7,CATSGSMGQGSSYEQYF,TGTGCCACCAGCGGCAGCATGGGACAGGGAAGCTCCTACGAGCAGTACTTC
12,TRBV19,few,TRBD2,TRBJ2-7,CASSTGGNEQYF,TGTGCCAGTAGTACGGGGGGGAACGAGCAGTACTTC